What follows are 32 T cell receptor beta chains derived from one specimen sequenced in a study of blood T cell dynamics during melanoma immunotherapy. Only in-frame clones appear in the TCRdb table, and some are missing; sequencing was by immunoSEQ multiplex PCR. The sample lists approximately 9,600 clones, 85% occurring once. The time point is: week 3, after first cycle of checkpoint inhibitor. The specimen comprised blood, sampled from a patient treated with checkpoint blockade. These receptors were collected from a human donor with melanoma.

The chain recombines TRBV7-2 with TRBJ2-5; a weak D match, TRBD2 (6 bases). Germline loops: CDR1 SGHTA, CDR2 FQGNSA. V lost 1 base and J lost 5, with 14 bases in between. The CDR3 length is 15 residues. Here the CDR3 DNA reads TGTGCCAGCAGCTTAGTGAGGGGAGGAGGGGAGACCCAGTACTTC. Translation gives CASSLVRGGGETQYF.

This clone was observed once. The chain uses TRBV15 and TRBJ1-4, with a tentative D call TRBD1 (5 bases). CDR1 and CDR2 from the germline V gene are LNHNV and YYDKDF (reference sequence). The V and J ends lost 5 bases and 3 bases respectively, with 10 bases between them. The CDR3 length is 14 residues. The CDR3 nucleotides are TGTGCCACCAGCCTCGCGGGACCTAATGAAAAACTGTTTTTT. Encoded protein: CATSLAGPNEKLFF.

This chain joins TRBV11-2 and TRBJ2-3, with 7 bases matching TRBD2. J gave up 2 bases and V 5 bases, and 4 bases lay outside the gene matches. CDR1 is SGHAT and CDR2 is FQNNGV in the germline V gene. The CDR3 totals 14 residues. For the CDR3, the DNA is TGTGCCAGCAGCCTAAGACTAGCCACAGATACGCAGTATTTT. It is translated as CASSLRLATDTQYF. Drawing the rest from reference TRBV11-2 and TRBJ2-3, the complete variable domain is EAGVAQSPRYKIIEKRQSVAFWCNPISGHATLYWYQQILGQGPKLLIQFQNNGVVDDSQLPKDRFSAERLKGVDSTLKIQPAKLEDSAVYLCASSLRLATDTQYFGPGTRLTVL.

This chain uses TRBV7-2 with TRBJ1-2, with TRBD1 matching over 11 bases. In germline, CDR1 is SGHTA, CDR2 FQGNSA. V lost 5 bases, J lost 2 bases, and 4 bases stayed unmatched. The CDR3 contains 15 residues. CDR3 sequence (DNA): TGTGCCAGCAGCCCCGGGACAGGGGGGAACTATGGCTACACCTTC. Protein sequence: CASSPGTGGNYGYTF.

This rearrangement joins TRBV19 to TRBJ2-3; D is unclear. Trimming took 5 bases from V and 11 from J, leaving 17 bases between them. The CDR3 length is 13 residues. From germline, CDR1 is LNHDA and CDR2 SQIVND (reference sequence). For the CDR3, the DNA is TGTGCCAGTAGTCTCCGGACGCCTCTTGGGCAGTATTTT. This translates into CASSLRTPLGQYF.

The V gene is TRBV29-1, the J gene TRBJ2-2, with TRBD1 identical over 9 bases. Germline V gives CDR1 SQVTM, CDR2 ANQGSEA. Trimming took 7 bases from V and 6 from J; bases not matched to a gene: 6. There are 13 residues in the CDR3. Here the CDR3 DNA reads TGCAGCGCCAGGGACAGGGTGGCCGGGGAGCTGTTTTTT. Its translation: CSARDRVAGELFF.

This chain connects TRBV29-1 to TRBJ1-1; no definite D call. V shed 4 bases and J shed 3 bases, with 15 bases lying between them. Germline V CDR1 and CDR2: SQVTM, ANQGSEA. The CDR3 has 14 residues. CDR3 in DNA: TGCAGCGTTGTTTTCAGGCCAGCAGACACTGAAGCTTTCTTT. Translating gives CSVVFRPADTEAFF. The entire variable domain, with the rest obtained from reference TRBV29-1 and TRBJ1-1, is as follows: SAVISQKPSRDICQRGTSLTIQCQVDSQVTMMFWYRQQPGQSLTLIATANQGSEATYESGFVIDKFPISRPNLTFSTLTVSNMSPEDSSIYLCSVVFRPADTEAFFGQGTRLTVV.

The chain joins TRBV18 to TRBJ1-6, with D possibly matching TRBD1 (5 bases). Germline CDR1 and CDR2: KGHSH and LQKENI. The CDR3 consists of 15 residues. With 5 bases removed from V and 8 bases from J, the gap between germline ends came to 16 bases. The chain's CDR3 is CASSDSGVRDSPLHF. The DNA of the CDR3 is TGTGCCAGCTCAGACAGTGGGGTCAGGGATTCACCCCTCCACTTT.

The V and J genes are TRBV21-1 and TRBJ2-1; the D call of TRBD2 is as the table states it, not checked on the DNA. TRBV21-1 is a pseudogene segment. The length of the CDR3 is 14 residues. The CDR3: CASRLAGRGGEQFF. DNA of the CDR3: TGTGCCAGCAGACTAGCGGGGCGCGGAGGTGAGCAGTTCTTC.

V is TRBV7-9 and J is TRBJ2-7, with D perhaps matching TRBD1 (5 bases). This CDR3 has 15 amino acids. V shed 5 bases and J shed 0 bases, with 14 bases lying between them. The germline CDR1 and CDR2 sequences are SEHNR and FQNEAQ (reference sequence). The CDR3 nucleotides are TGTGCCAGCAGCCCTGACAGAGTGAGCTCCTACGAGCAGTACTTC. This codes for CASSPDRVSSYEQYF.

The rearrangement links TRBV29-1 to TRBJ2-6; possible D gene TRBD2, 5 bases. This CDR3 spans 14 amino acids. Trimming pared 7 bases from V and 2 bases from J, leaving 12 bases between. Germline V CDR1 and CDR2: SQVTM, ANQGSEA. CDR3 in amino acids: CSAGTSAGANVLTF. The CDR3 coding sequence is TGCAGCGCCGGCACTAGTGCTGGGGCCAACGTCCTGACTTTC.

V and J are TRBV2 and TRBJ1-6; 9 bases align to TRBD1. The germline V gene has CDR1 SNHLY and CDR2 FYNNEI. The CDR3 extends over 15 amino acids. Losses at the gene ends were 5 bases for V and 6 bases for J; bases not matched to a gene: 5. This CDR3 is CASSRWDRANSPLHF. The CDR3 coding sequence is TGTGCCAGCAGTCGGTGGGACAGGGCTAATTCACCCCTCCACTTT.

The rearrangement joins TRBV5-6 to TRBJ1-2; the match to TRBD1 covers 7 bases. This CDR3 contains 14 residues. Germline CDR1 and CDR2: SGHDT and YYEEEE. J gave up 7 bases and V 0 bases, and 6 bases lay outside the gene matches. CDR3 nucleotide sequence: TGTGCCAGCAGCTTGGGACAGGGAGTAGGTGGCTACACCTTC. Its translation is CASSLGQGVGGYTF.

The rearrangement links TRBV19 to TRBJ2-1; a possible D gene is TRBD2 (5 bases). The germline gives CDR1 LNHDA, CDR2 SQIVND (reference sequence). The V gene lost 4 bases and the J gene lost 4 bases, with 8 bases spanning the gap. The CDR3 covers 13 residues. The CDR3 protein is CASSTGMYNEQFF. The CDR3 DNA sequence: TGTGCCAGTAGTACGGGGATGTACAATGAGCAGTTCTTC.

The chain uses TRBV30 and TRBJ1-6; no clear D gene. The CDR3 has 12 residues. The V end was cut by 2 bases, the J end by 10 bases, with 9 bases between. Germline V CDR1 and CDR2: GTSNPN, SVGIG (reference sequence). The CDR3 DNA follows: TGTGCCTGGAGTAGGGTCGGCTCACCCCTCCACTTT. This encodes CAWSRVGSPLHF.

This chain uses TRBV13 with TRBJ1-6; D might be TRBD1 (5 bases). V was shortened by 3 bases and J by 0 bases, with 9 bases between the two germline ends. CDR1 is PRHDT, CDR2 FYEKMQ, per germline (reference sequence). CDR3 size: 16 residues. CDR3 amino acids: CASSFRGSSYNSPLHF. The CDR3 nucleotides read TGTGCCAGCAGCTTCCGGGGGAGCTCCTATAATTCACCCCTCCACTTT.

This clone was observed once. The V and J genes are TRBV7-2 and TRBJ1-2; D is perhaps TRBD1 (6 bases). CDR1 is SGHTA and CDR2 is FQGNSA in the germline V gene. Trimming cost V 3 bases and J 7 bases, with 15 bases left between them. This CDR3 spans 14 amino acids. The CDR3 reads CASSLFVGGSGYTF. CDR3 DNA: TGTGCCAGCAGCTTGTTTGTAGGGGGAAGTGGCTACACCTTC. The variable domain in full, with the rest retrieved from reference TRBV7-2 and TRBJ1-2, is GAGVSQSPSNKVTEKGKDVELRCDPISGHTALYWYRQSLGQGLEFLIYFQGNSAPDKSGLPSDRFSAERTGGSVSTLTIQRTQQEDSAVYLCASSLFVGGSGYTFGSGTRLTVV.

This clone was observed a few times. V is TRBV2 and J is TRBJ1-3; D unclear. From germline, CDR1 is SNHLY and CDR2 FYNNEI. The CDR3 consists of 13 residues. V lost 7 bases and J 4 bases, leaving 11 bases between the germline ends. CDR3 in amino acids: CASTPERGNTIYF. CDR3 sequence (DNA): TGTGCCAGCACGCCAGAACGGGGAAACACCATATATTTT.

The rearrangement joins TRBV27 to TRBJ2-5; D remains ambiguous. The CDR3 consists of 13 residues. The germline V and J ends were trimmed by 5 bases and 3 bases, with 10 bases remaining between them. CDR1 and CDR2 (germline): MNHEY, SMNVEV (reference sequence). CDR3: CASSTASEETQYF. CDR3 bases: TGTGCCAGCAGTACTGCATCCGAAGAGACCCAGTACTTC.

DNA for the CDR3: TGTGCCAGTAGATCTCCGGGGAAGGGAGCGTGGACCCAGTACTTC. Translation gives CASRSPGKGAWTQYF. The chain combines TRBV19 with TRBJ2-5; a possible D gene is TRBD2 (5 bases). V lost 6 bases and J lost 7, with 21 bases in between. The germline V gene has CDR1 LNHDA and CDR2 SQIVND (reference sequence). The CDR3 runs 15 residues.

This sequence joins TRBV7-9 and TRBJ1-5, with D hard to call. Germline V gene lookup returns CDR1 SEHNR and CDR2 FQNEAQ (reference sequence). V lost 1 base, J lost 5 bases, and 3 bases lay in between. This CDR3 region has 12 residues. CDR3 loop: CASSLDHQPQHF. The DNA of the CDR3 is TGTGCCAGCAGCTTAGATCATCAGCCCCAGCATTTT.

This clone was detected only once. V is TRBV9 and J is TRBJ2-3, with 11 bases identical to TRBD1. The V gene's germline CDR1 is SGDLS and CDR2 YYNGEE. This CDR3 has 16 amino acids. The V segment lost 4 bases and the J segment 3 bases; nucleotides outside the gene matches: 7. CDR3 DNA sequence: TGTGCCAGCAGCTCCACCGGGACAGGGGGAACAGATACGCAGTATTTT. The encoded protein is CASSSTGTGGTDTQYF.

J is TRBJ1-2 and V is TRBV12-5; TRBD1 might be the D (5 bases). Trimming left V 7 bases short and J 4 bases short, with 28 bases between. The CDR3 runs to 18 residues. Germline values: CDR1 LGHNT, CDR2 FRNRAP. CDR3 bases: TGTGCTAGTGCCAAGGATCGGGTGGGAACAGGTAGTGGCTATGGCTACACCTTC. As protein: CASAKDRVGTGSGYGYTF.

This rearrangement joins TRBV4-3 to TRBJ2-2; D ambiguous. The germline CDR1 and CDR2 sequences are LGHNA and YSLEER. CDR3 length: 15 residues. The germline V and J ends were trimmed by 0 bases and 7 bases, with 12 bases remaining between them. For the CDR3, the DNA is TGCGCCAGCAGCCAAGACGGTCTCATCAGCGGGGAGCTGTTTTTT. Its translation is CASSQDGLISGELFF.

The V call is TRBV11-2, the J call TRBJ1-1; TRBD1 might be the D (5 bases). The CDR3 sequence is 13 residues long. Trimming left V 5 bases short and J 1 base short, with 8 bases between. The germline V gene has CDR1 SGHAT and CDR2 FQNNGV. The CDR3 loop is CASSIGQNTEAFF. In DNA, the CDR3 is TGTGCCAGCAGCATCGGACAGAACACTGAAGCTTTCTTT.

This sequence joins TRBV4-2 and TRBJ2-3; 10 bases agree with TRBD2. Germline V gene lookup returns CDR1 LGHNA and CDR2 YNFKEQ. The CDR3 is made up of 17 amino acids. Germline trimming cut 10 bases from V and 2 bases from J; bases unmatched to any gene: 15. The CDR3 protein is CATARASGGSFTDTQYF. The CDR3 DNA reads TGTGCCACCGCCCGGGCTAGCGGGGGTTCATTCACAGATACGCAGTATTTT.

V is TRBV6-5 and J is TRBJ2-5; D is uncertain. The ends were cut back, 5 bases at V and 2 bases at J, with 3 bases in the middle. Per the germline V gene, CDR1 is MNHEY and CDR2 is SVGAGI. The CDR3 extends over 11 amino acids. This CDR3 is CASSQQETQYF. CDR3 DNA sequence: TGTGCCAGCAGTCAGCAAGAGACCCAGTACTTC.

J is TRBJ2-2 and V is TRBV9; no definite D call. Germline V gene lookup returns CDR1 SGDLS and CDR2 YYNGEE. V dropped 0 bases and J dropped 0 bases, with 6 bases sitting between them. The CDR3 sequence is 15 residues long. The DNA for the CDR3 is TGTGCCAGCAGCGTAGCTGCCGCGAACACCGGGGAGCTGTTTTTT. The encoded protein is CASSVAAANTGELFF. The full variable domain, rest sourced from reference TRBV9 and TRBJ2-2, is DSGVTQTPKHLITATGQRVTLRCSPRSGDLSVYWYQQSLDQGLQFLIQYYNGEERAKGNILERFSAQQFPDLHSELNLSSLELGDSALYFCASSVAAANTGELFFGEGSRLTVL.

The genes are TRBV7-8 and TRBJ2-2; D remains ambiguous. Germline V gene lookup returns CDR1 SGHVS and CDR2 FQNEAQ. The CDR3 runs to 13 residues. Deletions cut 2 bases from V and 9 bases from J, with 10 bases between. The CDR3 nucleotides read TGTGCCAGCAGCTTATCTGGCCCCAGGGAGCTGTTTTTT. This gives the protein CASSLSGPRELFF. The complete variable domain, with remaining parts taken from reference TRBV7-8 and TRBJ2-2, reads GAGVSQSPRYKVAKRGQDVALRCDPISGHVSLFWYQQALGQGPEFLTYFQNEAQLDKSGLPSDRFFAERPEGSVSTLKIQRTQQEDSAVYLCASSLSGPRELFFGEGSRLTVL.

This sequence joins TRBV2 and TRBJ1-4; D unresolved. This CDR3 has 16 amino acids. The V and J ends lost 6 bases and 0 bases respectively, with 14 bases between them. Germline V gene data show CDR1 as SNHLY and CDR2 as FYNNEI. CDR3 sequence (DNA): TGTGCCAGCAGCAGCGATACTGGGGCAACTAATGAAAAACTGTTTTTT. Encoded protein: CASSSDTGATNEKLFF. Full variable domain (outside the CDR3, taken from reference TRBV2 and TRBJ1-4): EPEVTQTPSHQVTQMGQEVILRCVPISNHLYFYWYRQILGQKVEFLVSFYNNEISEKSEIFDDQFSVERPDGSNFTLKIRSTKLEDSAMYFCASSSDTGATNEKLFFGSGTQLSVL.

For the CDR3, the DNA is TGCGCCAGCAGCGAAGGGCAGGGGCCTTGGGAGACCCAGTACTTC. It yields the protein CASSEGQGPWETQYF. This rearrangement joins TRBV4-1 to TRBJ2-5, with TRBD1 as a possible D gene (6 bases). V was cut by 5 bases and J by 5 bases, with 18 bases left in between. The CDR3 extends over 15 amino acids. Germline V gene lookup returns CDR1 MGHRA and CDR2 YSYEKL.

The DNA for the CDR3 is TGTGCCAGCACCCCGGGGGAGACTAGCACAGATACGCAGTATTTT. Translating gives CASTPGETSTDTQYF. The chain couples TRBV5-4 to TRBJ2-3; D is possibly TRBD2 (6 bases). The CDR3 is 15 amino acids. The germline gives CDR1 SGHNT, CDR2 YYREEE (reference sequence). V lost 6 bases and J 0 bases, leaving 14 bases between the germline ends.